Included here is one T cell receptor (beta chain) sequence, with context. As yet, its antigen is unknown. The data are from a study of monozygotic twins with inflammatory bowel disease. Study findings and constraints: Using the inverse Simpson index, IBD patients had lower TCRbeta diversity than healthy co-twins. Healthy twins showed more clonotype sharing with others than IBD patients, especially patients with disease activity.

TCRdb re-called the 5' RACE reads and shows each CDR3 protein once, DNA omitted. The sample's table shows approximately 160,000 distinct CDR3 sequences. CDR3 size: 15 residues. CDR1 SGHRS and CDR2 YFSETQ come from the germline V gene. The clonotype comes from a human donor with ulcerative colitis or Crohn's disease, or a healthy co-twin of an affected twin (not recorded which). This chain joins TRBV5-1 and TRBJ2-5; TCRdb proposes TRBD1, but this gene call is untestable without DNA. Sequencing was performed on blood. This CDR3 is CASSLGTGLVETQYF.